This entry is about one T cell receptor (beta chain). What it binds is unknown. This sample was taken from a study of cytomegalovirus exposure and HLA in healthy donors. In the PCR, 60 Vbeta and 13 Jbeta primers were used. Only in-frame clones appear in the TCRdb table, and some are missing; sequencing was by immunoSEQ multiplex PCR. The table lists roughly 170,000 clones, roughly 80% of them singletons. Study results and limitations: Donors belonging to an Asian-associated ancestry cluster reportedly showed fewer N-insertions in productive TCRs than the approximately 640-donor mean, according to what a later analysis found.

CDR3 length: 16 residues. In germline, CDR1 is SGHNT, CDR2 YYREEE (reference sequence). Germline trimming cut 6 bases from V and 1 base from J; bases unmatched to any gene: 10. This chain uses TRBV5-4 with TRBJ2-7, with 10 positions matching TRBD2. This receptor was identified in a man aged 30-40 years in good health and CMV-seropositive. Input material: PBMCs. The CDR3 loop is CASTRDQRGGSYEQYF. CDR3 nucleotide sequence: TGTGCCAGCACTCGGGACCAGCGGGGGGGGTCCTACGAGCAGTACTTC.